These 9 T cell receptor beta chains were sequenced from one sample in a study of T-cell memory formation after mild COVID-19. From the 5' RACE reads, TCRdb called clonotypes with MiXCR, one entry per CDR3 protein. Of 40,000 to 60,000 distinct CDR3 sequences listed, over 9% were seen once; the top ten hold about 12%. The specimen was PBMCs or a T cell subset sorted from them (not recorded which). The receptor set was obtained from an adult woman who had mild COVID-19 (a few samples of this study predate the infection). Cell type and time point are not known.

The J gene is TRBJ2-1, the V gene TRBV11-3; 11 bases are a match to TRBD2. The CDR3 runs to 17 residues. Germline-derived CDR1 and CDR2 are SGHNT and YENEEA. The trim removed 5 bases at V and 7 bases at J, leaving 13 bases unmatched. The CDR3 DNA reads as TGTGCCAGCAGCACAAGGGGGACTAGCGGAAGAGGGAATGAGCAGTTCTTC. Its protein is CASSTRGTSGRGNEQFF. Supplemented by reference TRBV11-3 and TRBJ2-1, the full variable domain reads EAGVVQSPRYKIIEKKQPVAFWCNPISGHNTLYWYLQNLGQGPELLIRYENEEAVDDSQLPKDRFSAERLKGVDSTLKIQPAELGDSAVYLCASSTRGTSGRGNEQFFGPGTRLTVL.

In nucleotides, the CDR3 is TGTGCCAGCAGCCTATTAGAACAGGGGGCTGAAGCTTTCTTT. This sequence encodes CASSLLEQGAEAFF. The V gene is TRBV4-2, the J gene TRBJ1-1; 8 nucleotides agree with TRBD1. CDR1 and CDR2 (germline): LGHNA, YNFKEQ. Germline trimming cut 4 bases from V and 6 bases from J; bases unmatched to any gene: 7. The CDR3 is 14 residues long.

The J gene is TRBJ2-5, the V gene TRBV7-2, with 10 bases identical to TRBD2. J was trimmed by 5 bases and V by 6 bases; bases with no gene match: 9. The CDR3 is 15 residues long. CDR1 is SGHTA and CDR2 is FQGNSA in the germline V gene. CDR3 coding DNA: TGTGCCAGCAGGGGGAGGGTAGCGGGAGGTGAGACCCAGTACTTC. It yields the protein CASRGRVAGGETQYF.

This clonotype is judged medium-sized. V and J are TRBV2 and TRBJ2-3; D is tentatively TRBD1 or TRBD2 (5 bases each). This CDR3 contains 15 residues. V lost 6 bases to trimming and J lost 0 bases, with 13 bases between them. Germline CDR1 SNHLY, CDR2 FYNNEI. DNA of the CDR3: TGTGCCAGCAGCGCCGGGACGGCTAGCACAGATACGCAGTATTTT. Translating gives CASSAGTASTDTQYF.

The CDR3 spells CASSWDRQNQPQHF. The CDR3, as DNA: TGCGCCAGCAGCTGGGACAGACAGAATCAGCCCCAGCATTTT. This chain uses TRBV5-1 with TRBJ1-5; 7 nucleotides agree with TRBD1. This CDR3 contains 14 residues. The V gene's germline CDR1 is SGHRS and CDR2 YFSETQ. The ends lost 3 bases at V and 4 bases at J; junction bases unmatched: 4.

The genes are TRBV7-2 and TRBJ2-7; D is undetermined. The CDR3 has 12 residues. The V and J ends lost 5 bases and 0 bases respectively, with 5 bases between them. CDR1 and CDR2 from the germline V gene are SGHTA and FQGNSA. This CDR3 reads CASSPVSYEQYF. The CDR3 DNA sequence: TGTGCCAGCAGCCCCGTCTCCTACGAGCAGTACTTC.

This clonotype occurred many times. The chain combines TRBV4-1 with TRBJ2-7; 8 nucleotides align to TRBD1. Trimming cost V 0 bases and J 2 bases; bases outside gene matches: 9. The CDR3 totals 17 residues. The germline V gene has CDR1 MGHRA and CDR2 YSYEKL. The CDR3 loop is CASSQDRFRDRPYEQYF. CDR3 nucleotides: TGCGCCAGCAGCCAAGATCGGTTCCGGGACAGGCCCTACGAGCAGTACTTC.

By sample fraction, this clonotype is medium-sized. V usage is TRBV4-1 and J usage is TRBJ2-4; D is possibly TRBD1 (6 bases). The CDR3 runs 18 residues. Germline-derived CDR1 and CDR2 are MGHRA and YSYEKL. Trimming took off 0 bases at V and 3 bases at J, with 18 bases between the two ends. As DNA, the CDR3 is TGCGCCAGCAGCCAAGATGATCCAGGGGCGTCGGGCAAAAACATTCAGTACTTC. It is translated as CASSQDDPGASGKNIQYF.

The J gene is TRBJ2-1, the V gene TRBV20-1; D remains ambiguous. Germline assignment: CDR1 DFQATT and CDR2 SNEGSKA (reference sequence). The ends were cut back, 3 bases at V and 3 bases at J, with 12 bases in the middle. The length of the CDR3 is 14 residues. The CDR3 DNA reads as TGCAGTGCTAGTGGCCACCAAGACTACAATGAGCAGTTCTTC. Translating gives CSASGHQDYNEQFF.